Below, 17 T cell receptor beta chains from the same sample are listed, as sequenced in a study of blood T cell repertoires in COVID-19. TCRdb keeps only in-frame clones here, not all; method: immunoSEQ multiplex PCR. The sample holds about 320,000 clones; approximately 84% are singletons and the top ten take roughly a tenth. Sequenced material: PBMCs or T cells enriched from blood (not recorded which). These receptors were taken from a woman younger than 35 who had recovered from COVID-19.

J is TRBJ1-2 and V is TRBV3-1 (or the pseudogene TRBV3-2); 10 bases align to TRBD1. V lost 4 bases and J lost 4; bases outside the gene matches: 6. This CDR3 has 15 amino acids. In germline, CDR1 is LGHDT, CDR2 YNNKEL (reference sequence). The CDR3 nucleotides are TGTGCCAGCAGCCTAGAGACAGGGGGCGCCTATGGCTACACCTTC. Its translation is CASSLETGGAYGYTF.

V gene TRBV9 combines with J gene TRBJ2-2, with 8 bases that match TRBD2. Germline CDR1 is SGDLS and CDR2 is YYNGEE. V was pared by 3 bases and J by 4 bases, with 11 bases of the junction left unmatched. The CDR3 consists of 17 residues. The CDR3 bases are TGTGCCAGCAGCGGAGGGAGCGGGAGAGCCGGCACCGGGGAGCTGTTTTTT. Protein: CASSGGSGRAGTGELFF.

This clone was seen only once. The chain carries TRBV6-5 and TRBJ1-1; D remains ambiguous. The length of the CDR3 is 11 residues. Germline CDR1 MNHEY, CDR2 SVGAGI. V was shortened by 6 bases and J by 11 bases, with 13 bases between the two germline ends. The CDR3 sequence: CASSFGLAAFF. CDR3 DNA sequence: TGTGCCAGCAGCTTTGGACTCGCGGCTTTCTTT.

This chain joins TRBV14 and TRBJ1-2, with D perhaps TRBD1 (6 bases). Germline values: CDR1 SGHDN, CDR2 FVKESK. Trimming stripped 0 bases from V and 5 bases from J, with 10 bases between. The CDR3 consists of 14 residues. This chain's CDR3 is CASSQDRTVYGYTF. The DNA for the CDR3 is TGTGCCAGCAGCCAAGATCGGACAGTTTATGGCTACACCTTC.

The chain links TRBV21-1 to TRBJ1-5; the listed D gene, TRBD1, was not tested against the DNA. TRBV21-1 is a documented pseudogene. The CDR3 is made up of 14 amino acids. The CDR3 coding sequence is TGTGCCAGCAGCAAAGCACAGGAAGATCAGCCCCAGCATTTT. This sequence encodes CASSKAQEDQPQHF.

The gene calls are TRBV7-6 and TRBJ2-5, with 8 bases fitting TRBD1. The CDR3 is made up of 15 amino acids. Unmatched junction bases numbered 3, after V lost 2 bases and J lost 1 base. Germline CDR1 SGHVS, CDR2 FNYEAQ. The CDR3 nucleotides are TGTGCCAGCAGCTTAAAGGGACAGGCCCAAGAGACCCAGTACTTC. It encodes CASSLKGQAQETQYF. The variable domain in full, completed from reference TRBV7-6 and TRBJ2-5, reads GAGVSQSPRYKVTKRGQDVALRCDPISGHVSLYWYRQALGQGPEFLTYFNYEAQQDKSGLPNDRFSAERPEGSISTLTIQRTEQRDSAMYRCASSLKGQAQETQYFGPGTRLLVL.

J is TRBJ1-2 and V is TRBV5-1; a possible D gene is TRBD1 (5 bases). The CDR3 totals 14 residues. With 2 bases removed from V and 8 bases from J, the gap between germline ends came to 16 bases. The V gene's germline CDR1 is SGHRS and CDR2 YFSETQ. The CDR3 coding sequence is TGCGCCAGCAGCTTCTCTCGCGGGACGATCGGCTACACCTTC. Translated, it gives CASSFSRGTIGYTF.

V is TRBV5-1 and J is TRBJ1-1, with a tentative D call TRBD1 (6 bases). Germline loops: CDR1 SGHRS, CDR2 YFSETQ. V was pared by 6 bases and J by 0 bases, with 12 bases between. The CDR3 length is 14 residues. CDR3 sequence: CASTLSGVNTEAFF. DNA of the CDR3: TGCGCCAGCACCCTTTCAGGGGTGAACACTGAAGCTTTCTTT.

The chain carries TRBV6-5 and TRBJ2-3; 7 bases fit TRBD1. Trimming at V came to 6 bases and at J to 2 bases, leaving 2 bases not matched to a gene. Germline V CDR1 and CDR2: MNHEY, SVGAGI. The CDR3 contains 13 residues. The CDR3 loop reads CASRQGITDTQYF. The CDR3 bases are TGTGCCAGCAGACAGGGGATCACAGATACGCAGTATTTT.

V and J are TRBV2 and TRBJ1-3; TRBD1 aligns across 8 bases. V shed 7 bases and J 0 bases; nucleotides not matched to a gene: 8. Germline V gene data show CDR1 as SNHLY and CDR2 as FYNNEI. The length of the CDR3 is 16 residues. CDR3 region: CASIGQGYFSGNTIYF. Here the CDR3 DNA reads TGTGCCAGCATCGGACAGGGTTATTTCTCTGGAAACACCATATATTTT.

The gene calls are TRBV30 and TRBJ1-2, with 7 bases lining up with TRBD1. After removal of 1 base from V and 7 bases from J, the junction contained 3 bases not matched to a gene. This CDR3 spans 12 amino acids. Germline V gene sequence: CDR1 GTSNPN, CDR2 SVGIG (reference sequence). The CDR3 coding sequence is TGTGCCTGGAGTGGCCCAGGGGGTGGCTACACCTTC. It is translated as CAWSGPGGGYTF.

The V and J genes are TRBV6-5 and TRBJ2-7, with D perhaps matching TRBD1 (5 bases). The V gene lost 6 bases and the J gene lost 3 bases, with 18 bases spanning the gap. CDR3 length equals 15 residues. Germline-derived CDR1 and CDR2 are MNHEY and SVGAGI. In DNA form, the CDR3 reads TGTGCCAGCAGCCCAGACAGCTTCAGGCTCTACGAGCAGTACTTC. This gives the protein CASSPDSFRLYEQYF.

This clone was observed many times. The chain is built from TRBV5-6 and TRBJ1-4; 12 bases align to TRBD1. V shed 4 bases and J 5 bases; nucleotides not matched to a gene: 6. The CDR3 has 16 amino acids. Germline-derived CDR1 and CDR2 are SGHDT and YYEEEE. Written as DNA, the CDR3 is TGTGCCAGCAGCAGAGGGACAGGGGGCAGAAATGAAAAACTGTTTTTT. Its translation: CASSRGTGGRNEKLFF.

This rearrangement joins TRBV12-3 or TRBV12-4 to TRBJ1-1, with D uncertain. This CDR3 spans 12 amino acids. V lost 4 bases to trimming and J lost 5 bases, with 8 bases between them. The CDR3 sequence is CASSSGWTEAFF. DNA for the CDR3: TGTGCCAGCAGTTCGGGATGGACTGAAGCTTTCTTT.

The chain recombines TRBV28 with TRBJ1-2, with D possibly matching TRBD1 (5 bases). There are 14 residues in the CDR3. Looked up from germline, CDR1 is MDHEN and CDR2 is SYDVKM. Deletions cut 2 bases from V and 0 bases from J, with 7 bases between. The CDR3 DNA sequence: TGTGCCAGCAGTTTAGGGGCGGCTAACTATGGCTACACCTTC. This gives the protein CASSLGAANYGYTF.

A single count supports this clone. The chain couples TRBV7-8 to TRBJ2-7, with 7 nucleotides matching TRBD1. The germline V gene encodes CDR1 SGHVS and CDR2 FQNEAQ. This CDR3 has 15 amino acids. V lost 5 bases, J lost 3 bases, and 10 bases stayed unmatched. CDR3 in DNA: TGTGCCAGCAGCGACCACAGGGGCCAATACTACGAGCAGTACTTC. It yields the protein CASSDHRGQYYEQYF.

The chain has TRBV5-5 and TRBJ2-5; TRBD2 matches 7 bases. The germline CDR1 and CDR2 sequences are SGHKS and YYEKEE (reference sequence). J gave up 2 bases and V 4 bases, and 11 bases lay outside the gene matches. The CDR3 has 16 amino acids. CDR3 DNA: TGTGCCAGCAGCCGAGGGACTACCTCTGGTCAAGAGACCCAGTACTTC. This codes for CASSRGTTSGQETQYF.